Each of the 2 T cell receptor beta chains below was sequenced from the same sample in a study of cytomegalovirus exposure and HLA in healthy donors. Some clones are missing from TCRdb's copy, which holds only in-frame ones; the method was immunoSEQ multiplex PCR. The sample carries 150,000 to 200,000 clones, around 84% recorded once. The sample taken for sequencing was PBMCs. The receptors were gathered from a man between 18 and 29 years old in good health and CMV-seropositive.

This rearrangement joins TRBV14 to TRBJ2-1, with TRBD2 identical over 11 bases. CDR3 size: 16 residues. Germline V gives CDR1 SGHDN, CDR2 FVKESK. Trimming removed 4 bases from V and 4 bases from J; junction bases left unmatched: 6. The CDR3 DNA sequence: TGTGCCAGCAGCCGTAGGGGGACTAGCGGTTACAATGAGCAGTTCTTC. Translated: CASSRRGTSGYNEQFF.

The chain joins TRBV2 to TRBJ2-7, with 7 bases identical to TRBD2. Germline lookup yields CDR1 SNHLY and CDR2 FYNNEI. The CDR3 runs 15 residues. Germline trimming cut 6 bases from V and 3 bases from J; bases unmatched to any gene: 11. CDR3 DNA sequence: TGTGCCAGCAGGGGTGGTGCTAGCGGTTACTACGAGCAGTACTTC. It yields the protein CASRGGASGYYEQYF.